Shown below are 27 T cell receptor beta chains from a single sample sequenced in a study of regulatory T cells in long-lasting Graves disease. Arm-PCR of CDR3 regions and iRepertoire HTBI primers were the basis on which TCR beta libraries were built. MiXCR, run by TCRdb on the multiplex PCR reads, gives a single entry per CDR3 protein. The data contain 700,000 or so distinct CDR3 sequences, 25% to 30% of them singletons. Described time point: persistent/refractory GD, antithyroid drugs over 5 years with positive TRAb. RNA extracted from PBMCs served as the sequencing template. This specimen was peripheral blood mononuclear cells (PBMCs), taken when the disease was refractory, from a patient treated with antithyroid drugs. Source of these receptors: a female donor with Graves disease.

The rearrangement joins TRBV27 to TRBJ1-5; D is unclear. Trimming pared 3 bases from V and 2 bases from J, leaving 11 bases between. The CDR3 covers 15 residues. CDR1 and CDR2 (germline): MNHEY, SMNVEV (reference sequence). The DNA of the CDR3 is TGTGCCAGCAGTTTGGGAGTTAATGGCAATCAGCCCCAGCATTTT. It is translated as CASSLGVNGNQPQHF.

This clonotype has only a few counts. The chain recombines TRBV27 with TRBJ1-1; D not certain. From germline, CDR1 is MNHEY and CDR2 SMNVEV (reference sequence). This CDR3 is 15 amino acids long. Deletions cut 0 bases from V and 4 bases from J, with 12 bases between. The CDR3 reads CASSLSSSGATEAFF. For the CDR3, the DNA is TGTGCCAGCAGTTTATCAAGCTCAGGAGCCACTGAAGCTTTCTTT.

In its sample, this clonotype was seen a few times. This chain connects TRBV19 to TRBJ2-2; D not certain. The CDR3 extends over 14 amino acids. Germline loops: CDR1 LNHDA, CDR2 SQIVND (reference sequence). Between the trimmed V and J ends, which lost 7 bases and 4 bases, there was a span of 13 bases. This CDR3 reads CASTPIPITGELFF. The CDR3 DNA follows: TGTGCCAGTACTCCTATTCCCATCACCGGGGAGCTGTTTTTT. The variable domain in full, completed from reference TRBV19 and TRBJ2-2, reads DGGITQSPKYLFRKEGQNVTLSCEQNLNHDAMYWYRQDPGQGLRLIYYSQIVNDFQKGDIAEGYSVSREKKESFPLTVTSAQKNPTAFYLCASTPIPITGELFFGEGSRLTVL.

This rearrangement joins TRBV5-5 to TRBJ1-4; TRBD1 matches at 11 bases. The V gene end was trimmed by 3 bases and the J gene end by 7 bases; junction bases not matched to a gene: 5. CDR1 and CDR2 from the germline V gene are SGHKS and YYEKEE (reference sequence). This CDR3 comprises 15 residues. For the CDR3, the DNA is TGTGCCAGCAGCTCGGACAGGGGGCGAGTTGAAAAACTGTTTTTT. Encoded protein: CASSSDRGRVEKLFF.

This clonotype was observed a handful of times. This chain connects TRBV15 to TRBJ2-5; 7 bases are a match to TRBD2. This CDR3 is built from 14 residues. Trimming at V came to 1 base and at J to 4 bases, leaving 3 bases not matched to a gene. Germline loops: CDR1 LNHNV, CDR2 YYDKDF (reference sequence). The CDR3 DNA is TGTGCCACCAGCAGAGGGGCGGGAGCAGAGACCCAGTACTTC. The encoded protein is CATSRGAGAETQYF.

This chain links TRBV7-9 with TRBJ1-6; 9 bases fit TRBD1. V gave up 1 base and J gave up 7 bases; unmatched junction bases: 2. Germline V gene lookup returns CDR1 SEHNR and CDR2 FQNEAQ (reference sequence). The CDR3 contains 15 residues. CDR3 sequence: CASSLEGQGNSPLHF. CDR3 nucleotide sequence: TGTGCCAGCAGCTTAGAGGGACAGGGCAATTCACCCCTCCACTTT.

V is TRBV7-2 and J is TRBJ1-2; D is unclear. The germline V and J ends were trimmed by 4 bases and 2 bases, with 8 bases remaining between them. Germline lookup yields CDR1 SGHTA and CDR2 FQGNSA. The CDR3 loop spans 13 amino acids. The CDR3 is CASSSRPNYGYTF. CDR3 in DNA: TGTGCCAGCAGCTCCCGCCCGAACTATGGCTACACCTTC.

The rearrangement uses TRBV5-1 and TRBJ1-1; D remains unclear. This CDR3 spans 14 amino acids. From germline, CDR1 is SGHRS and CDR2 YFSETQ. V was pared by 0 bases and J by 7 bases, with 13 bases between. Written as DNA, the CDR3 is TGCGCCAGCAGCTTGGGGAGGGCCGCGGGTGAAGCTTTCTTT. Translating gives CASSLGRAAGEAFF.

The J gene is TRBJ2-2, the V gene TRBV6-2 or TRBV6-3; the match to TRBD2 covers 7 bases. CDR3 length: 12 residues. CDR1 and CDR2 (germline): MNHEY, SVGEGT. With V trimmed by 11 bases and J by 6 bases, 6 bases remained unmatched. CDR3 residues: CASEGRAGELFF. The CDR3 DNA sequence: TGTGCCTCCGAGGGGAGGGCCGGGGAGCTGTTTTTT.

The chain combines TRBV6-1 with TRBJ2-7, with no clear D. Germline CDR1 and CDR2: MNHNS and SASEGT. The CDR3 consists of 13 residues. The germline V and J ends were trimmed by 10 bases and 4 bases, with 17 bases remaining between them. The CDR3 loop reads CATSHLDGYEQYF. The CDR3 region has the DNA TGTGCCACCTCACACCTAGACGGGTACGAGCAGTACTTC.

The chain carries TRBV2 and TRBJ1-5; possibly TRBD1 for D (5 bases). Germline-derived CDR1 and CDR2 are SNHLY and FYNNEI. V lost 4 bases and J lost 7, with 11 bases in between. The CDR3 spans 13 residues. Here the CDR3 reads CASSAGGTQPQHF. CDR3 nucleotide sequence: TGTGCCAGCAGTGCTGGGGGAACACAGCCCCAGCATTTT. Supplemented by reference TRBV2 and TRBJ1-5, the full variable domain reads EPEVTQTPSHQVTQMGQEVILRCVPISNHLYFYWYRQILGQKVEFLVSFYNNEISEKSEIFDDQFSVERPDGSNFTLKIRSTKLEDSAMYFCASSAGGTQPQHFGDGTRLSIL.

This clonotype was detected only a few times. The genes are TRBV27 and TRBJ1-5; the D is unclear. V lost 8 bases, J lost 2 bases, and 19 bases lay in between. The CDR3 has 16 residues. CDR1 and CDR2 from the germline V gene are MNHEY and SMNVEV (reference sequence). The CDR3 spells CASARRVGEGNQPQHF. The CDR3 DNA sequence: TGTGCCAGCGCTCGCCGGGTAGGCGAGGGCAATCAGCCCCAGCATTTT.

Ten or more counts support this clonotype. V gene TRBV2 combines with J gene TRBJ1-1, with D perhaps matching TRBD1 (5 bases). V lost 6 bases to trimming and J lost 1 base, with 9 bases between them. Per germline, CDR1 SNHLY and CDR2 FYNNEI. This CDR3 has 13 residues. The CDR3 region is CASSAQGNTEAFF. CDR3 coding DNA: TGTGCCAGCAGCGCCCAGGGGAACACTGAAGCTTTCTTT.

This clonotype has just a few counts. This chain joins TRBV5-4 and TRBJ2-7; D could derive from TRBD1 or TRBD2 (5 bases each). This CDR3 contains 13 residues. V was trimmed by 1 base and J by 6 bases, leaving 11 bases between them. CDR1 SGHNT and CDR2 YYREEE come from the germline V gene (reference sequence). CDR3 DNA: TGTGCCAGCAGCTTGCGAGGGGTTGGCGAGCAGTACTTC. It specifies CASSLRGVGEQYF.

This clonotype was detected only a few times. The chain carries TRBV7-8 and TRBJ1-1, with D possibly matching TRBD1 (5 bases). With 0 bases removed from V and 4 bases from J, the gap between germline ends came to 15 bases. The length of the CDR3 is 16 residues. CDR1 and CDR2 from the germline V gene are SGHVS and FQNEAQ. The CDR3 DNA is TGTGCCAGCAGCTTAGCGCTGATCCGGGGGAGCACTGAAGCTTTCTTT. This sequence encodes CASSLALIRGSTEAFF.

This clonotype has at least ten counts. The chain combines TRBV28 with TRBJ2-7; D unresolved. Per germline, CDR1 MDHEN and CDR2 SYDVKM. The CDR3 has 14 amino acids. V was cut by 1 base and J by 6 bases, with 13 bases left in between. The chain's CDR3 is CASSLLGVKGEQYF. The CDR3 coding sequence is TGTGCCAGCAGTTTATTGGGTGTGAAGGGCGAGCAGTACTTC.

This clonotype was counted ten times or more. The chain is built from TRBV28 and TRBJ1-1; no clear D gene. The CDR3 spans 14 residues. CDR1 and CDR2 (germline): MDHEN, SYDVKM. V lost 6 bases and J lost 0, with 11 bases in between. This CDR3 reads CASRRLGVNTEAFF. Written as DNA, the CDR3 is TGTGCCAGCAGACGCCTTGGGGTGAACACTGAAGCTTTCTTT.

Regarding this clonotype: Given a much more abundant clone one base away, this may be a read error. This chain links TRBV12-3 or TRBV12-4 with TRBJ2-5; maybe TRBD2 (6 bases). CDR3 length equals 15 residues. The CDR3 DNA reads TGTGCCAGCATTTTACGGCGGGGAACGGAAGAGACCCAGTACTTC. This codes for CASILRRGTEETQYF.

This clonotype was seen repeatedly, ten times or more. V is TRBV12-3 or TRBV12-4 and J is TRBJ1-1, with TRBD1 identical over 8 bases. The length of the CDR3 is 16 residues. V shed 4 bases, J shed 0 bases, and the junction held 7 bases outside the gene matches. The CDR3 region has the DNA TGTGCCAGCAGTTCCCGACAGGGGAAGCTGAACACTGAAGCTTTCTTT. As protein: CASSSRQGKLNTEAFF.

The chain has TRBV20-1 and TRBJ2-7; the D is unclear. The length of the CDR3 is 12 residues. V shed 0 bases and J shed 2 bases, with 5 bases lying between them. The germline V gene has CDR1 DFQATT and CDR2 SNEGSKA (reference sequence). The CDR3 DNA reads TGCAGTGCTAGAGAGGCAGCCTACGAGCAGTACTTC. Amino acid sequence: CSAREAAYEQYF.

This clonotype was found a few times. The chain combines TRBV6-2 or TRBV6-3 with TRBJ1-1; D is unclear. Germline V gives CDR1 MNHEY, CDR2 SVGEGT. The CDR3 spans 12 residues. V dropped 3 bases and J dropped 4 bases, with 6 bases sitting between them. Written as DNA, the CDR3 is TGTGCCAGCAGTTATGAGGGCACTGAAGCTTTCTTT. As protein: CASSYEGTEAFF.

The chain uses TRBV5-1 and TRBJ1-1; no definite D call. Trimming shortened V by 0 bases and J by 0 bases, and 6 bases separated the two germline ends. The CDR3 spans 14 residues. The germline CDR1 and CDR2 sequences are SGHRS and YFSETQ. This chain's CDR3 is CASSLVDLNTEAFF. The DNA for the CDR3 is TGCGCCAGCAGCTTGGTGGACCTGAACACTGAAGCTTTCTTT.

The chain couples TRBV19 to TRBJ2-4; 7 bases match TRBD2. The CDR3 runs 13 residues. Germline loops: CDR1 LNHDA, CDR2 SQIVND (reference sequence). J lost 8 bases, V lost 2 bases, and 3 bases had no gene match. The CDR3 loop is CASSIRSGDIQYF. The CDR3 coding sequence is TGTGCCAGTAGTATAAGGAGCGGGGACATTCAGTACTTC.

The V and J genes are TRBV20-1 and TRBJ2-5; D is possibly TRBD1 (5 bases). CDR3 length: 14 residues. V lost 3 bases, J lost 2 bases, and 13 bases lay in between. Germline CDR1 reads DFQATT; CDR2 reads SNEGSKA (reference sequence). CDR3 in DNA: TGCAGTGCTAGTGGCAGGGCGAGACAAGAGACCCAGTACTTC. It translates to CSASGRARQETQYF.

In its sample, this clonotype was seen once. The CDR3 region is CSATGGGQFYGYTF. DNA for the CDR3: TGCAGTGCTACTGGCGGGGGACAGTTCTATGGCTACACCTTC. The genes are TRBV20-1 and TRBJ1-2; 7 nucleotides align to TRBD1. Germline CDR1 DFQATT, CDR2 SNEGSKA (reference sequence). The CDR3 runs to 14 residues. J was trimmed by 4 bases and V by 4 bases; bases with no gene match: 9.

This clonotype was recorded a few times. V gene TRBV20-1 combines with J gene TRBJ2-7; 13 nucleotides agree with TRBD2. This CDR3 has 18 amino acids. CDR1 and CDR2 (germline): DFQATT, SNEGSKA (reference sequence). V gave up 2 bases and J gave up 3 bases; unmatched junction bases: 13. The CDR3 protein is CSARTEWSGLAGVYEQYF. DNA of the CDR3: TGCAGTGCTAGAACAGAGTGGAGTGGACTAGCGGGAGTCTACGAGCAGTACTTC.

The chain has TRBV6-1 and TRBJ2-5; no definite D call. Trimming took 0 bases from V and 4 from J, leaving 3 bases between them. Germline V lookup: CDR1 MNHNS, CDR2 SASEGT. This CDR3 is built from 12 residues. The CDR3 bases are TGTGCCAGCAGTGAAGCCGGAGAGACCCAGTACTTC. Encoded protein: CASSEAGETQYF.